This T cell receptor (beta chain) is drawn from a study of blood T cell repertoires in COVID-19. Germline V lookup: CDR1 SGDLS, CDR2 YYNGEE. V lost 5 bases and J lost 4, with 3 bases in between. CDR3 length: 10 amino acids. The repertoire was sequenced with immunoSEQ multiplex PCR; TCRdb's copy has only in-frame clones and lacks some. Of around 140,000 clones detected, 84% appear once; the ten largest clones hold approximately 3%. The source is a woman between 45 and 60 years old with acute COVID-19. The sample consisted of PBMCs or T cells enriched from blood (not recorded which). This chain links TRBV9 with TRBJ1-2; D not resolved. The DNA for the CDR3 is TGTGCCAGCAGGAGCTATGGCTACACCTTC. Translating gives CASRSYGYTF. Together with reference TRBV9 and TRBJ1-2, the CDR3 gives the full variable domain: DSGVTQTPKHLITATGQRVTLRCSPRSGDLSVYWYQQSLDQGLQFLIQYYNGEERAKGNILERFSAQQFPDLHSELNLSSLELGDSALYFCASRSYGYTFGSGTRLTVV.